Detailed here is one TCR beta chain. Data came from immunoSEQ multiplex PCR; TCRdb stores just in-frame clones and leaves some out. Of around 600,000 clones in the sample, around 96% are singletons; the top ten hold around 0.12%. Germline CDR1 reads LNHDA; CDR2 reads SQIVND (reference sequence). V gave up 6 bases and J gave up 5 bases; unmatched junction bases: 8. The CDR3 runs 15 residues. These data are taken from a study of shared clonotypes between healthy human individuals. For the study at large: Three CD4 naive, three CD4 memory, two CD8 naive and one CD8 memory plate were used per donor.

Naive CD8 cells, CD45RO-negative and positively selected for CCR7, excluded terminally differentiated effector memory CD45RA+ cells. This TCR derives from a woman aged 30 to 39 in good health. The sequenced sample was naive CD8+ T cells sorted from blood. This sequence joins TRBV19 and TRBJ1-1; 11 bases align to TRBD1. The CDR3 nucleotides read TGTGCCAGTAGCCCCTGGGACAGGGGGAGAACTGAAGCTTTCTTT. Encoded protein: CASSPWDRGRTEAFF.